This is a list of T cell receptor beta chains from one sample in a study of shared clonotypes between healthy human individuals. Measured with immunoSEQ multiplex PCR; TCRdb has only the in-frame clones, and not every one. The repertoire holds 1 million to 1.2 million clones, 60% to 80% seen once, with 0.89% in the top ten. The specimen sequenced was memory CD4+ T cells from PBMCs. The receptors here all came from a man aged 18 to 29 in good health. Some clones in this sample may be carry-over from other donors' samples. Both conserved end residues are part of each CDR3. The D gene is left open where the match is weak. Size tells how often a clone was seen (once, few, many) or the class of an expanded clone, and some rows leave it out.

j_call clone_size d_call v_call cdr3_nt cdr3_aa
TRBJ2-3 NA NA TRBV11-2 TGTGCCAGCAGTTCGGGGGTACTTAGCACAGATACGCAGTATTTT CASSSGVLSTDTQYF
TRBJ1-5 few NA TRBV30 TGTGCCTGGAGTTTTGCCTATCAGCCCCAGCATTTT CAWSFAYQPQHF
TRBJ2-1 once NA TRBV19 TGTGCCAGTAGTATAGATGGGGGGAATGAGCAGTTCTTC CASSIDGGNEQFF
TRBJ2-2 NA TRBD2 TRBV19 TGTGCCAGTACGCTTCGGCCGCGGGGGGACACCGGGGAGCTGTTTTTT CASTLRPRGDTGELFF
TRBJ2-2 NA TRBD2 TRBV2 TGTGCCACCGAAAGATCTAGCGGGAGTCAGGCCGGGGAGCTGTTTTTT CATERSSGSQAGELFF
TRBJ2-3 NA TRBD1 TRBV7-2 TGTGCCAGCAGCTTAGTGGGACAGGGGTCAGATACGCAGTATTTT CASSLVGQGSDTQYF
TRBJ2-1 NA TRBD2 TRBV2 TGTGCCAGCAGGACTAGCGGGAGCAATGAGCAGTTCTTC CASRTSGSNEQFF
TRBJ1-5 NA NA TRBV28 TGTGCCAGCAGACCCCGTCGCAATCAGCCCCAGCATTTT CASRPRRNQPQHF
TRBJ2-5 NA TRBD2 TRBV19 TGTGCCAGTAGTCAAGGACTAGCGGGAGCGAGGGAGACCCAGTACTTC CASSQGLAGARETQYF
TRBJ2-2 NA NA TRBV5-1 TGCGCCAGCATTCCGAACACCGGGGAGCTGTTTTTT CASIPNTGELFF
TRBJ2-1 NA TRBD1 TRBV2 TGTGCCAGCAGCGGGGACAGGGTGTTCTTCAATGAGCAGTTCTTC CASSGDRVFFNEQFF
TRBJ2-2 NA TRBD1 TRBV28 TGTGCCAGCCGGGACAGGGCCACCGGGGAGCTGTTTTTT CASRDRATGELFF
TRBJ2-1 NA TRBD1 TRBV11-2 TGTGCCAGCAGGTTGGGTCAGGGGGCGTACAATGAGCAGTTCTTC CASRLGQGAYNEQFF
TRBJ1-2 NA NA TRBV28 TGTGCCACCCTAACGAAGGGTTCTGGCTACACCTTC CATLTKGSGYTF
TRBJ2-3 once TRBD2 TRBV27 TGTGCCAGCAGTCCATGGACTAGCGGGAGATATACGCAGTATTTT CASSPWTSGRYTQYF
TRBJ1-4 NA NA TRBV18 TGTGCCAGCTCACCCCCGGGCGGTTTGAGTGAAAAACTGTTTTTT CASSPPGGLSEKLFF
TRBJ2-7 NA NA TRBV28 TGTGCCAGCAGTCCCCAGGTTGGCGAGCAGTACTTC CASSPQVGEQYF
TRBJ2-7 NA TRBD2 TRBV7-6 TGTGCCAGCAGCTTAGTATTAAGACTAGCGGGAGAATCAGGGTCGAGCGACGAGCAGTACTTC CASSLVLRLAGESGSSDEQYF
TRBJ2-4 NA NA TRBV11-2 TGTGCCAGCAGCGGCGGGGGCAGGTCGGCCAAAAACATTCAGTACTTC CASSGGGRSAKNIQYF
TRBJ1-5 NA NA TRBV6-5 TGTGCCAGCAGTTCCGACAGATATAGCAATCAGCCCCAGCATTTT CASSSDRYSNQPQHF
TRBJ1-5 NA TRBD1 TRBV10-3 TGTGCCATCAGTGAGCGCAGGGGGCCGGTTTCTAGCAATCAGCCCCAGCATTTT CAISERRGPVSSNQPQHF
TRBJ2-1 NA TRBD1 TRBV2 TGTGCCAGCAGTGGGGGACAGGGGACGAGCTCCTACAATGAGCAGTTCTTC CASSGGQGTSSYNEQFF
TRBJ2-2 NA NA TRBV28 TGTGCCAGCAGTTTAGCCGACACCGGGGAGCTGTTTTTT CASSLADTGELFF
TRBJ2-2 few NA TRBV6-4 TGTGCCAGCAGTTGGTCAGCGAACACCGGGGAGCTGTTTTTT CASSWSANTGELFF
TRBJ2-5 many TRBD2 TRBV5-6 TGTGCCAGCAGCCCGACTAGCGGGACAGGAGAGACCCAGTACTTC CASSPTSGTGETQYF
TRBJ1-3 once NA TRBV6-6 TGTGCCAGCAGTAACAGACAGCCCTTGGCTGGAAACACCATATATTTT CASSNRQPLAGNTIYF
TRBJ2-7 NA NA TRBV28 TGTGCCAGCATTGGCAGCTCCTACGAGCAGTACTTC CASIGSSYEQYF
TRBJ2-6 NA TRBD1 TRBV28 TGTGCCACCGGACAGGGAGGATCGGGGGCCAACGTCCTGACTTTC CATGQGGSGANVLTF
TRBJ2-1 NA NA TRBV29-1 TGCAGCGTTAAGGGAGAGACGACCTACAATGAGCAGTTCTTC CSVKGETTYNEQFF
TRBJ2-3 NA NA TRBV19 TGTGCCAGTAGTATCAAGTTGGGTAGCACAGATACGCAGTATTTT CASSIKLGSTDTQYF
TRBJ1-2 NA TRBD1 TRBV5-6 TGTGCCAGCAGCTCCTGGACAGGGGGTAACTATGGCTACACCTTC CASSSWTGGNYGYTF
TRBJ2-3 NA NA TRBV4-2 TGTGCCAGCAGAGAAAGCGCGCGCACAGATACGCAGTATTTT CASRESARTDTQYF
TRBJ1-1 NA TRBD1 TRBV27 TGTGCCAGCAGAAAGCTGGGACAGGGTAACACTGAAGCTTTCTTT CASRKLGQGNTEAFF
TRBJ1-1 few NA TRBV7-2 TGTGCCAGCAGCTTATACGGGAGCACTGAAGCTTTCTTT CASSLYGSTEAFF
TRBJ1-5 once NA TRBV28 TGTGCCAGCAACGTAGCGGGGCAGGTTGTTAGCAATCAGCCCCAGCATTTT CASNVAGQVVSNQPQHF
TRBJ2-6 NA NA TRBV4-1 TGCGCCAGCAGCCAAGACGCCGGGGCAATGGCCGGGGCCAACGTCCTGACTTTC CASSQDAGAMAGANVLTF
TRBJ1-1 NA NA TRBV9 TGTGCCAGCAGCAGAGGGGAACAAACAGGGAAGGTAAGGACTGAAGCTTTCTTT CASSRGEQTGKVRTEAFF
TRBJ2-7 NA NA TRBV11-2 TGTGCCAGCAGCCCCCGGGACACCTCCTACGAGCAGTACTTC CASSPRDTSYEQYF
TRBJ2-1 NA TRBD2 TRBV11-3 TGTGCCAGCAGCCTCCGGACTAGCGGGAGCATAGATGAGCAGTTCTTC CASSLRTSGSIDEQFF
TRBJ2-7 once NA TRBV5-1 TGCGCCAGCACCGAACAGGGATACGAGCAGTACTTC CASTEQGYEQYF
TRBJ2-3 once NA TRBV1 TGCACCAGCAGCCCCAAGGCCACTAGCGGACGCCTCCCAGATACGCAGTATTTT CTSSPKATSGRLPDTQYF
TRBJ2-7 few NA TRBV5-1 TGCGCCAGCAGCCTGGGACACGTCTCCTACGAGCAGTACTTC CASSLGHVSYEQYF
TRBJ1-2 once NA TRBV30 TGTGCCTGGAGCCTCGGGACGGGCTATGGCTACACCTTC CAWSLGTGYGYTF
TRBJ1-5 NA NA TRBV30 TGTGCCTGGAGTGTACGTGGGGGGGGTCAGCCCCAGCATTTT CAWSVRGGGQPQHF
TRBJ2-6 NA NA TRBV9 TGTGCCAGCAGCGTAGGTCTCAGGGGGGTAGAGGCCAACGTCCCGACTTTC CASSVGLRGVEANVPTF
TRBJ2-3 NA TRBD2 TRBV15 TGTGCCACCAGCAGAGATTTGACTAGCGGGAGGAGGGGGCCCGTCCGACGGGATACGCAGTATTTT CATSRDLTSGRRGPVRRDTQYF
TRBJ2-3 NA NA TRBV7-2 TGTGCCAGCAGCTTCTTCGGGCGGAGCACAGATACGCAGTATTTT CASSFFGRSTDTQYF
TRBJ2-2 NA NA TRBV4-3 TGCGCCAGCAGCCAAGATTCGGGTGCCGGGGAGCTGTTTTTT CASSQDSGAGELFF
TRBJ1-5 NA NA TRBV7-2 TGTGCCAGCAGCTTAGAGGCTAGGCAGGGAGCCCAGCATTTT CASSLEARQGAQHF
TRBJ2-7 NA NA TRBV29-1 TGCAGCGTAACAGGGTTGGGCGAGCAGTACTTC CSVTGLGEQYF
TRBJ2-3 once NA TRBV18 TGTGCCAGCTCGCCCACAGGGTCCCCAGATACGCAGTATTTT CASSPTGSPDTQYF
TRBJ1-4 NA NA TRBV28 TGTGCCAGCAGTGAAGGCGGGGGATATAATGAAAAACTGTTTTTT CASSEGGGYNEKLFF
TRBJ2-7 NA NA TRBV4-1 TGCGCCAGCAGCCAAGATTTCGCAGGGTTCTACGAGCAGTACTTC CASSQDFAGFYEQYF